A single sample gave rise to the 20 T cell receptor beta chains below, sequenced in a study of T cell repertoires in cytomegalovirus infection. The antigens for these receptors are not known. One entry per CDR3 protein results from TCRdb running MiXCR on the reads. In the table there are 800,000 to 950,000 distinct CDR3 sequences, approximately 32% of which are singletons. The input for sequencing was cultured CD8+ T cells from PBMCs, taken from culture after CMV antigen stimulation. Receptors were obtained from a human donor in good health (CMV status not recorded). Some clones in this sample may be carry-over from other donors' samples.

This clonotype was picked up a small number of times. This chain links TRBV19 with TRBJ1-1; TRBD1 matches at 7 bases. Looked up from germline, CDR1 is LNHDA and CDR2 is SQIVND (reference sequence). Trimming removed 7 bases from V and 2 bases from J; junction bases left unmatched: 10. The length of the CDR3 is 15 residues. The CDR3 here is CASTIGTAGNTEAFF. Written as DNA, the CDR3 is TGTGCCAGTACCATCGGGACAGCCGGTAACACTGAAGCTTTCTTT.

This clonotype was observed a few times. The V and J genes are TRBV7-6 and TRBJ1-1, with TRBD1 matching over 8 bases. Germline lookup yields CDR1 SGHVS and CDR2 FNYEAQ. CDR3 length equals 15 residues. With V trimmed by 1 base and J by 7 bases, 8 bases remained unmatched. CDR3 coding DNA: TGTGCCAGCAGCTTAGGCAGGGGGCGGCTGGTTGAAGCTTTCTTT. Its protein is CASSLGRGRLVEAFF.

Concerning this clonotype itself: A much larger clone lies one base from this, so it may be a read error. This chain connects TRBV7-2 to TRBJ2-5; perhaps TRBD2 as D (5 bases). V was pared by 4 bases and J by 5 bases, with 17 bases between. CDR1 and CDR2 (germline): SGHTA, FQGNSA. The CDR3 consists of 15 residues. The CDR3 is CASSSTSGMVETQYF. The CDR3 DNA is TGTGCCAGCAGCTCTACCTCGGGGATGGTGGAGACCCAGTACTTC.

This clonotype was recorded at least ten times. This sequence joins TRBV7-9 and TRBJ2-1, with TRBD1 matching 11 bases. Germline lookup yields CDR1 SEHNR and CDR2 FQNEAQ (reference sequence). The ends lost 6 bases at V and 4 bases at J; junction bases unmatched: 20. The CDR3 sequence is 20 residues long. The CDR3 DNA sequence: TGTGCCAGCAGTTCCACCGGGACAGGGGGAAAGGAAATTCCGTACAATGAGCAGTTCTTC. Amino acid sequence: CASSSTGTGGKEIPYNEQFF.

Only a few counts were recorded for this clonotype. The chain uses TRBV28 and TRBJ2-1, with 7 bases identical to TRBD1. The CDR3 is made up of 13 amino acids. Looked up from germline, CDR1 is MDHEN and CDR2 is SYDVKM. V was clipped by 8 bases and J by 4 bases; unmatched bases: 5. Here the CDR3 DNA reads TGTGCCAGCCAACCAGGGGGTTACAATGAGCAGTTCTTC. It translates to CASQPGGYNEQFF. Drawing the rest from reference TRBV28 and TRBJ2-1, the complete variable domain is DVKVTQSSRYLVKRTGEKVFLECVQDMDHENMFWYRQDPGLGLRLIYFSYDVKMKEKGDIPEGYSVSREKKERFSLILESASTNQTSMYLCASQPGGYNEQFFGPGTRLTVL.

This clonotype was seen ten or more times. The V gene is TRBV7-2, the J gene TRBJ2-2, with TRBD1 matching 9 bases. This CDR3 has 15 residues. J was trimmed by 5 bases and V by 5 bases; bases with no gene match: 6. The germline gives CDR1 SGHTA, CDR2 FQGNSA. CDR3 in DNA: TGTGCCAGCAGCCCGGACAGGGGATGGACCGGGGAGCTGTTTTTT. Translation: CASSPDRGWTGELFF.

The chain's CDR3 is CASSATGSSYNEQFF. The CDR3 nucleotides are TGCGCCAGCAGCGCCACAGGGAGCTCCTACAATGAGCAGTTCTTC. The chain uses TRBV4-1 and TRBJ2-1; TRBD1 is a possible D gene (6 bases). CDR3 length: 15 residues. Trimming took off 5 bases at V and 0 bases at J, with 11 bases between the two ends. Germline CDR1 is MGHRA and CDR2 is YSYEKL.

In this sample, this clonotype turned up a few times. CDR3 residues: CASSFEALGTGELFF. Written as DNA, the CDR3 is TGTGCCAGCAGTTTTGAGGCGCTGGGGACCGGGGAGCTGTTTTTT. The V and J genes are TRBV12-3 or TRBV12-4 and TRBJ2-2; D is unclear. This CDR3 contains 15 residues. V was pared by 3 bases and J by 5 bases, with 13 bases between.

In its sample, this clonotype was seen many times. The chain links TRBV27 to TRBJ1-1, with 7 nucleotides matching TRBD1. Germline CDR1 and CDR2: MNHEY and SMNVEV (reference sequence). V gave up 10 bases and J gave up 4 bases; unmatched junction bases: 9. CDR3 length equals 13 residues. The DNA of the CDR3 is TGTGCCACCTCCGGGGCAGGGGGCACTGAAGCTTTCTTT. Its translation: CATSGAGGTEAFF.

In this sample, this clonotype turned up many times. The genes are TRBV24-1 and TRBJ2-5; 7 bases line up with TRBD1. CDR1 and CDR2 from the germline V gene are KGHDR and SFDVKD. This CDR3 has 15 amino acids. The ends lost 0 bases at V and 4 bases at J; junction bases unmatched: 4. The CDR3 protein is CATSDLTGDVETQYF. DNA of the CDR3: TGTGCCACCAGTGATTTGACAGGGGACGTAGAGACCCAGTACTTC.

The chain combines TRBV2 with TRBJ2-1; tentatively, D is TRBD2 (6 bases). Germline lookup yields CDR1 SNHLY and CDR2 FYNNEI. Trimming took off 8 bases at V and 8 bases at J, with 13 bases between the two ends. This CDR3 contains 12 residues. The CDR3 coding sequence is TGTGCCAGCGGGGCGGGAACGGATGAGCAGTTCTTC. It is translated as CASGAGTDEQFF. The full variable domain, its missing parts supplied by reference TRBV2 and TRBJ2-1, is EPEVTQTPSHQVTQMGQEVILRCVPISNHLYFYWYRQILGQKVEFLVSFYNNEISEKSEIFDDQFSVERPDGSNFTLKIRSTKLEDSAMYFCASGAGTDEQFFGPGTRLTVL.

V is TRBV29-1 and J is TRBJ1-2, with D possibly matching TRBD1 (5 bases). With 1 base removed from V and 3 bases from J, the gap between germline ends came to 18 bases. The CDR3 sequence is 16 residues long. Germline V CDR1 and CDR2: SQVTM, ANQGSEA. CDR3: CSVEGLTAGVYYGYTF. The CDR3 region has the DNA TGCAGCGTTGAAGGACTCACCGCGGGGGTTTACTATGGCTACACCTTC.

This clonotype was seen only a few times. The chain has TRBV6-6 and TRBJ1-5, with D maybe TRBD1 (5 bases). Germline-derived CDR1 and CDR2 are MNHNY and SVGAGI (reference sequence). This CDR3 comprises 13 residues. Trimming left V 10 bases short and J 5 bases short, with 15 bases between. CDR3 in amino acids: CAIGDRGYQPQHF. Here the CDR3 DNA reads TGTGCCATTGGGGACCGGGGGTATCAGCCCCAGCATTTT.

CDR3: CASSYWGGTEAFF. In nucleotides, the CDR3 is TGTGCCAGCAGTTACTGGGGGGGTACTGAAGCTTTCTTT. V gene TRBV6-8 combines with J gene TRBJ1-1, with D maybe TRBD1 (5 bases). CDR1 and CDR2 (germline): MNHGY, SAAAGT. The ends were cut back, 1 base at V and 5 bases at J, with 8 bases in the middle. The CDR3 has 13 residues.

This chain links TRBV5-1 with TRBJ2-1; D perhaps matches TRBD2 (5 bases). Germline V gene lookup returns CDR1 SGHRS and CDR2 YFSETQ. This CDR3 is built from 12 residues. Trimming left V 7 bases short and J 5 bases short, with 10 bases between. DNA for the CDR3: TGCGCCAGCCGGCGGGCAAACAATGAGCAGTTCTTC. Protein sequence: CASRRANNEQFF.

The chain employs TRBV2 and TRBJ2-1, with TRBD1 matching over 7 bases. Germline CDR1 reads SNHLY; CDR2 reads FYNNEI. V was pared by 6 bases and J by 8 bases, with 10 bases of the junction left unmatched. The CDR3 is made up of 14 amino acids. The DNA for the CDR3 is TGTGCCAGCAGCTCCGGGACAGATGACGATGAGCAGTTCTTC. Its protein product is CASSSGTDDDEQFF.

This rearrangement joins TRBV7-6 to TRBJ1-2; tentative D call: TRBD1 (6 bases). Trimming pared 5 bases from V and 6 bases from J, leaving 25 bases between. From germline, CDR1 is SGHVS and CDR2 FNYEAQ. The CDR3 sequence is 17 residues long. The CDR3 nucleotides are TGTGCCAGCAGCATCGAGCCAAGACAGGCCCAAATGAATGGCTACACCTTC. Its translation is CASSIEPRQAQMNGYTF.

The rearrangement joins TRBV4-1 to TRBJ2-1; D remains unclear. Between the trimmed V and J ends, which lost 1 base and 8 bases, there was a span of 6 bases. Per germline, CDR1 MGHRA and CDR2 YSYEKL. The CDR3 loop spans 12 amino acids. Here the CDR3 reads CASSQGAYEQFF. The CDR3 DNA reads TGCGCCAGCAGCCAAGGGGCTTATGAGCAGTTCTTC.

This clonotype was picked up many times. V and J are TRBV7-9 and TRBJ2-3, with D possibly TRBD1 on 5 matching bases. The germline CDR1 and CDR2 sequences are SEHNR and FQNEAQ (reference sequence). This CDR3 is 14 amino acids long. The germline V and J ends were trimmed by 4 bases and 1 base, with 9 bases remaining between them. DNA of the CDR3: TGTGCCAGCAGCTCCCTGACAGGCACAGATACGCAGTATTTT. Protein: CASSSLTGTDTQYF.

The chain uses TRBV7-8 and TRBJ1-1; no firm D call. The CDR3 runs to 13 residues. CDR1 is SGHVS and CDR2 is FQNEAQ in the germline V gene. Between the trimmed V and J ends, which lost 4 bases and 5 bases, there was a span of 11 bases. The CDR3 nucleotides are TGTGCCAGCAGCTCCGGACGGGCGACTGAAGCTTTCTTT. Amino acid sequence: CASSSGRATEAFF.